The T cell receptor (beta chain) under discussion was sequenced for a study of metastatic and nonmetastatic thyroid tumors. On the study more broadly: Comparison of repertoires was carried out across blood and tumor or nodule tissue from malignant and benign thyroid patients. The study's findings and limits: It was reported that TCR beta diversity was significantly higher in malignant thyroid tumors than benign nodules, in blood and tumor.

No patient received treatment before thyroid surgery. J was trimmed by 5 bases and V by 5 bases; bases with no gene match: 8. The CDR3 covers 15 residues. In germline, CDR1 is SEHNR, CDR2 FQNEAQ (reference sequence). The table lists this clone with many counts. The antigen remains unidentified. In the study's own analysis: To classify distant metastasis in papillary thyroid cancer, a model was built from CDR3 differences across clinicopathological groups. TCRdb reprocessed the PCR reads using MiXCR. V and J calls and clone size were set by TCRdb, not the authors. The data hold about 45,000 clones, with roughly 4% observed a single time.

Sequencing was done on a sample of blood. The sequence came from a female donor with papillary thyroid cancer or a benign thyroid nodule (not recorded which). Some clones in this sample may be carry-over from other donors' samples. V is TRBV7-9 and J is TRBJ1-2; 10 positions match TRBD1. The CDR3 coding sequence is TGTGCCAGCAGCCTAGGGACAGGGGAGAGTTATGGCTACACCTTC. It is translated as CASSLGTGESYGYTF.